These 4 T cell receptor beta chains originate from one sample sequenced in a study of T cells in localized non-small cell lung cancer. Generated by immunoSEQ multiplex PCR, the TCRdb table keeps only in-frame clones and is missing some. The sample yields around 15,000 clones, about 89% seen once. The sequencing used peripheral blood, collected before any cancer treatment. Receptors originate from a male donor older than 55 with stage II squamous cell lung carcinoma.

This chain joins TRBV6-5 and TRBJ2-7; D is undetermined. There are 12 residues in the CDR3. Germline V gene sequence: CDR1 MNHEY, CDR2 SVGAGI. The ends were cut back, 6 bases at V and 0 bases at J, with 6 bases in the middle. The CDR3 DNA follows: TGTGCCAGCAGGGCAAGCTCCTACGAGCAGTACTTC. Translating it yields CASRASSYEQYF.

CDR3 DNA sequence: TGTGCCAGCAGACCAAACGACAAGGGGGGCGCGTATGGCTACACCTTC. This sequence encodes CASRPNDKGGAYGYTF. The chain couples TRBV7-8 to TRBJ1-2; D is perhaps TRBD1 (6 bases). The CDR3 length is 16 residues. Germline assignment: CDR1 SGHVS and CDR2 FQNEAQ. Trimming stripped 6 bases from V and 5 bases from J, with 22 bases between.

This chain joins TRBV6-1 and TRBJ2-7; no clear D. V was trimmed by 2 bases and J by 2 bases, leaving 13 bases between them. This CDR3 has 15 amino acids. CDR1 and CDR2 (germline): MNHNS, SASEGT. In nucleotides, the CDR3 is TGTGCCAGCAGTGAACCCCAGCTCAATCCCTACGAGCAGTACTTC. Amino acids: CASSEPQLNPYEQYF.

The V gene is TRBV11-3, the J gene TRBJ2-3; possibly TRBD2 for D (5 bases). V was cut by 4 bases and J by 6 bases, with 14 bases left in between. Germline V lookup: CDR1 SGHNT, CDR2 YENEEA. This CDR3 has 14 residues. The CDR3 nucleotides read TGTGCCAGCAGCTCCGGGGTGTCCCATGATACGCAGTATTTT. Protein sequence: CASSSGVSHDTQYF.